The 26 T cell receptor beta chains below all came from one sample that was sequenced in a study of metastatic and nonmetastatic thyroid tumors. TCRdb re-processed the PCR reads through MiXCR. The profile shows approximately 16,000 clones, roughly a third of them singletons. All patients were untreated before thyroid surgery. Sequenced sample: tumor tissue. Receptor source: a male donor with papillary thyroid cancer or a benign thyroid nodule (not recorded which). Some clones in this sample may be carry-over from other donors' samples.

In its sample, this clone was seen many times. The V call is TRBV6-1, the J call TRBJ1-5, with no clear D. In germline, CDR1 is MNHNS, CDR2 SASEGT. V gave up 1 base and J gave up 7 bases, with 14 bases separating them. The CDR3 consists of 15 residues. The CDR3 here is CASSEGGFRGQPQHF. The CDR3 nucleotides are TGTGCCAGCAGTGAAGGAGGCTTCCGAGGACAGCCCCAGCATTTT.

Remarks on this clone: The conserved closing phenylalanine or tryptophan is absent in this CDR3, likely reflecting a read error. It is unclear where the CDR3 begins or ends on the DNA, so no DNA is shown, and the CDR3 is as TCRdb lists it. This chain links TRBV2 with TRBJ2-7; the tabulated D call, TRBD2, remains unverified against the DNA. Germline loops: CDR1 SNHLY, CDR2 FYNNEI. The CDR3 spans 16 residues, counting both ends. CDR3 residues: CASSEAVSGKSSEEYL.

The chain employs TRBV6-2 or TRBV6-3 and TRBJ2-5, with no clear D. Germline-derived CDR1 and CDR2 are MNHEY and SVGEGT. There are 11 residues in the CDR3. V lost 3 bases and J lost 5, with 4 bases in between. The CDR3 nucleotides are TGTGCCAGCAGTTATCTCGAGACCCAGTACTTC. Its protein product is CASSYLETQYF.

By its share, this clone is medium-sized. The chain combines TRBV20-1 with TRBJ2-7; D not certain. CDR1 DFQATT and CDR2 SNEGSKA come from the germline V gene (reference sequence). This CDR3 has 12 residues. The V and J ends lost 6 bases and 2 bases respectively, with 11 bases between them. This chain's CDR3 is CSARLEPYEQYF. The DNA of the CDR3 is TGCAGTGCAAGGCTGGAGCCCTACGAGCAGTACTTC.

This clone was seen a handful of times. The chain is built from TRBV2 and TRBJ2-7; 9 bases map to TRBD2. Germline V lookup: CDR1 SNHLY, CDR2 FYNNEI. The CDR3 extends over 15 amino acids. V lost 3 bases and J lost 4; bases outside the gene matches: 7. The DNA of the CDR3 is TGTGCCAGCAGTGAGGAGCTAGCGGGGATGTACGAGCAGTACTTC. Protein product: CASSEELAGMYEQYF.

This clone is categorized as medium-sized (0.01 to 0.1%). V usage is TRBV12-5 and J usage is TRBJ2-2; 8 bases agree with TRBD1. The CDR3 sequence is 17 residues long. Trimming cost V 1 base and J 4 bases; bases outside gene matches: 8. The germline V gene encodes CDR1 LGHNT and CDR2 FRNRAP. The CDR3 sequence: CASGLAAGGSSTGELFF. CDR3 coding DNA: TGTGCTAGTGGTTTGGCCGCAGGGGGCTCGAGCACCGGGGAGCTGTTTTTT.

This clone has a count of ten or more. The rearrangement links TRBV11-3 to TRBJ1-1; D is ambiguous. Germline V CDR1 and CDR2: SGHNT, YENEEA. V lost 0 bases and J lost 7, with 12 bases in between. The CDR3 runs 14 residues. The CDR3 region has the DNA TGTGCCAGCAGCTTAGATATGAGTCGGGGTGAAGCTTTCTTT. This codes for CASSLDMSRGEAFF.

The chain combines TRBV12-3 or TRBV12-4 with TRBJ1-3; no clear D. V was pared by 3 bases and J by 0 bases, with 9 bases between. The CDR3 is 15 residues long. Here the CDR3 reads CASSFSDYSGNTIYF. In DNA form, the CDR3 reads TGTGCCAGCAGTTTTTCGGACTACTCTGGAAACACCATATATTTT.

V usage is TRBV11-2 and J usage is TRBJ2-5, with D possibly being TRBD1 (5 bases). With 5 bases removed from V and 5 bases from J, the gap between germline ends came to 15 bases. The CDR3 is made up of 14 amino acids. Germline CDR1 and CDR2: SGHAT and FQNNGV. The CDR3 reads CASSLGRGSETQYF. The CDR3 DNA follows: TGTGCCAGCAGCCTGGGAAGGGGATCGGAGACCCAGTACTTC.

The chain links TRBV18 to TRBJ1-1, with TRBD1 matching 8 bases. The CDR3 spans 15 residues. Germline CDR1 KGHSH, CDR2 LQKENI. The V and J ends lost 6 bases and 1 base, in that order; junction bases with no gene match: 7. The CDR3 region is CASSQSGQENTEAFF. The CDR3 region has the DNA TGTGCCAGCTCCCAATCGGGACAGGAGAACACTGAAGCTTTCTTT.

This clone was detected a few times. In DNA form, the CDR3 reads TGTGCCAGCAGTGACCGGGACGCCAATGAGCAGTTCTTC. This sequence encodes CASSDRDANEQFF. The chain has TRBV6-1 and TRBJ2-1, with D possibly being TRBD1 or TRBD2 (5 bases each). The length of the CDR3 is 13 residues. V was shortened by 3 bases and J by 6 bases, with 9 bases between the two germline ends. Germline CDR1 is MNHNS and CDR2 is SASEGT.

This CDR3 reads CASSSSTGVPQQYF. The DNA of the CDR3 is TGTGCCAGCAGTTCGTCAACGGGAGTTCCCCAGCAGTACTTC. V gene TRBV6-5 combines with J gene TRBJ2-7, with a tentative D call TRBD2 (6 bases). The germline V and J ends were trimmed by 4 bases and 8 bases, with 18 bases remaining between them. Germline V gives CDR1 MNHEY, CDR2 SVGAGI. The CDR3 is 14 amino acids.

The table lists this clone with a few counts. This chain connects TRBV6-1 to TRBJ2-3, with D perhaps TRBD1 or TRBD2 (5 bases each). The germline V gene encodes CDR1 MNHNS and CDR2 SASEGT. Trimming stripped 5 bases from V and 2 bases from J, with 14 bases between. This CDR3 spans 15 amino acids. The CDR3 DNA sequence: TGTGCCAGCAGTCCCGGGGCTAGCCCCACAGATACGCAGTATTTT. Translation: CASSPGASPTDTQYF.

This clone was counted at least ten times. The chain joins TRBV5-1 to TRBJ2-1; D possibly uses TRBD1 or TRBD2 (7 bases each). Trimming stripped 4 bases from V and 4 bases from J, with 27 bases between. The CDR3 covers 19 residues. The germline CDR1 and CDR2 sequences are SGHRS and YFSETQ. Here the CDR3 reads CASSPQGGEASGPYNEQFF. CDR3 bases: TGCGCCAGCAGCCCCCAGGGGGGGGAGGCTAGCGGCCCTTACAATGAGCAGTTCTTC.

This clone was seen ten or more times. CDR3 loop: CASSFGRGRNTGELFF. DNA for the CDR3: TGTGCCAGCAGCTTCGGCAGGGGGAGGAACACCGGGGAGCTGTTTTTT. The chain has TRBV11-1 and TRBJ2-2; 7 nucleotides align to TRBD1. Germline V CDR1 and CDR2: SGHAT, FQDESV (reference sequence). With 3 bases clipped from V and 1 base from J, the junction kept 5 bases outside the gene matches. The CDR3 is made up of 16 amino acids.

This clone came up once. The chain couples TRBV18 to TRBJ2-1; the match to TRBD1 covers 9 bases. The ends lost 1 base at V and 4 bases at J; junction bases unmatched: 2. Germline V CDR1 and CDR2: KGHSH, LQKENI. The CDR3 is 15 residues long. The CDR3 loop reads CASSPRTGAYNEQFF. CDR3 DNA sequence: TGTGCCAGCTCACCACGGACAGGGGCATACAATGAGCAGTTCTTC.

This rearrangement joins TRBV5-1 to TRBJ2-7; no definite D call. CDR3 size: 16 residues. V lost 1 base, J lost 6 bases, and 20 bases lay in between. Per the germline V gene, CDR1 is SGHRS and CDR2 is YFSETQ. CDR3 nucleotides: TGCGCCAGCAGCTTGAAAGGATCGAGAAACAGAGGCGAGCAGTACTTC. It yields the protein CASSLKGSRNRGEQYF.

This clone was counted only a few times. This chain uses TRBV6-1 with TRBJ2-1, with 7 bases lining up with TRBD2. Trimming cost V 6 bases and J 8 bases; bases outside gene matches: 13. This CDR3 region has 15 residues. Germline V gene data show CDR1 as MNHNS and CDR2 as SASEGT. The CDR3 DNA is TGTGCCAGCAGCCGAGTAGCGGGTCCTGGGGATGAGCAGTTCTTC. It specifies CASSRVAGPGDEQFF.

The V gene is TRBV4-2, the J gene TRBJ1-1, with D uncertain. This CDR3 spans 12 amino acids. With 1 base removed from V and 2 bases from J, the gap between germline ends came to 2 bases. From germline, CDR1 is LGHNA and CDR2 YNFKEQ. CDR3 DNA sequence: TGTGCCAGCAGCCAAGGAAACACTGAAGCTTTCTTT. It encodes CASSQGNTEAFF.

The chain joins TRBV7-6 to TRBJ2-2, with 10 bases aligning to TRBD2. Per the germline V gene, CDR1 is SGHVS and CDR2 is FNYEAQ. The V and J ends lost 1 base and 6 bases, in that order; junction bases with no gene match: 5. The CDR3 extends over 16 amino acids. CDR3 loop: CASSLDPAGGPGELFF. In nucleotides, the CDR3 is TGTGCCAGCAGCTTAGATCCAGCGGGAGGGCCCGGGGAGCTGTTTTTT.

Comments on this clone: This clone may be a read error of a much larger clone one base away. V usage is TRBV20-1 and J usage is TRBJ2-1, with 16 bases matching TRBD2. The CDR3 totals 16 residues. Germline-derived CDR1 and CDR2 are DFQATT and SNEGSKA (reference sequence). V lost 7 bases to trimming and J lost 5 bases; unmatched junction nucleotides: 8. In nucleotides, the CDR3 is TGCAGTGGCCTTCCGGGACTAGCGGGAGGGCACAATGAGCAGTTCTTC. Its translation is CSGLPGLAGGHNEQFF.

This clone was picked up a small number of times. The chain joins TRBV12-3 or TRBV12-4 to TRBJ1-3; unclear D gene. The V end was cut by 3 bases, the J end by 4 bases, with 7 bases between. The CDR3 covers 13 residues. The CDR3 spells CASSFNNGNTIYF. The CDR3 region has the DNA TGTGCCAGCAGTTTTAACAACGGAAACACCATATATTTT.

By frequency in the sample, this clone is medium-sized. This chain connects TRBV11-3 to TRBJ1-3; D gene ambiguous. Trimming pared 0 bases from V and 8 bases from J, leaving 8 bases between. In germline, CDR1 is SGHNT, CDR2 YENEEA. This CDR3 has 13 amino acids. The CDR3 DNA is TGTGCCAGCAGCTTAGACCTAAGAGACACCATATATTTT. Translating gives CASSLDLRDTIYF.

This clone is classed as medium-sized. V usage is TRBV19 and J usage is TRBJ1-3; unclear D gene. The CDR3 has 13 residues. Trimming removed 1 base at V and 3 bases at J, with 4 bases between. Germline V gives CDR1 LNHDA, CDR2 SQIVND (reference sequence). CDR3 sequence (DNA): TGTGCCAGTAGTATAGTTAATGGAAACACCATATATTTT. This codes for CASSIVNGNTIYF.

This clone appeared a few times. The CDR3 DNA follows: TGTGCCAGCAGTGAACTAGCGGGAGGGTCCTACGAGCAGTACTTC. Protein product: CASSELAGGSYEQYF. V gene TRBV6-1 combines with J gene TRBJ2-7, with 12 bases matching TRBD2. The CDR3 extends over 15 amino acids. Losses at the gene ends were 2 bases for V and 1 base for J; bases not matched to a gene: 0. CDR1 is MNHNS, CDR2 SASEGT, per germline.

Points on this clone: Relative to the germline gene, one junction end is altered; a read error may explain this. V and J are TRBV4-1 and TRBJ1-1; tentatively, D is TRBD1 (5 bases). CDR1 MGHRA and CDR2 YSYEKL come from the germline V gene. CDR3 size: 14 residues. CDR3 DNA: TGCGCCACCAGCCAAGAGCCAGGGTTCCCAGAAGCTTTCTTT. It codes for CATSQEPGFPEAFF.